The 29 T cell receptor beta chains given below trace back to one sample, sequenced in a study of blood T cell repertoires in COVID-19. Assay: immunoSEQ multiplex PCR; the TCRdb copy retains only in-frame clones and omits some. The repertoire includes some 130,000 clones, about 75% of them detected once, and about a fifth sits in the top ten. The sequencing input was peripheral blood. The source of these receptors is a man at least 80 years old with acute or convalescent COVID-19.

This sequence joins TRBV27 and TRBJ1-2, with a weak D call TRBD1 (6 bases). This CDR3 comprises 16 residues. CDR1 and CDR2 from the germline V gene are MNHEY and SMNVEV (reference sequence). The V end lost 3 bases, the J end lost 4 bases, and 18 bases lay between the germline ends. CDR3 in amino acids: CASSFGTGSHSYGYTF. CDR3 coding DNA: TGTGCCAGCAGTTTCGGCACAGGGAGTCACAGCTATGGCTACACCTTC.

Comment on this clone: Other nucleotide sequences in the sample specify the same CDR3. The rearrangement uses TRBV9 and TRBJ1-3; D gene ambiguous. This CDR3 has 12 residues. V was pared by 7 bases and J by 0 bases, with 5 bases between. Germline CDR1 and CDR2: SGDLS and YYNGEE. CDR3 protein: CASSRSGNTIYF. The DNA for the CDR3 is TGTGCCAGCTCGCGCTCTGGAAACACCATATATTTT. Looking up the rest from reference TRBV9 and TRBJ1-3 gives the full variable domain: DSGVTQTPKHLITATGQRVTLRCSPRSGDLSVYWYQQSLDQGLQFLIQYYNGEERAKGNILERFSAQQFPDLHSELNLSSLELGDSALYFCASSRSGNTIYFGEGSWLTVV.

The genes are TRBV12-3 or TRBV12-4 and TRBJ2-5; D is possibly TRBD1 (5 bases). This CDR3 region has 13 residues. V lost 6 bases to trimming and J lost 5 bases, with 13 bases between them. In DNA, the CDR3 is TGTGCCAGCAGCCTTTCAGGGTGGGAGACCCAGTACTTC. Its translation is CASSLSGWETQYF.

This clone is deemed medium-sized (0.01 to 0.1%). The chain couples TRBV28 to TRBJ1-1; possible D gene TRBD1, 5 bases. The CDR3 spans 15 residues. V was clipped by 1 base and J by 4 bases, with 13 bases between them. Germline CDR1 MDHEN, CDR2 SYDVKM. CDR3 nucleotides: TGTGCCAGCAGTTTATCCGGGTGGGGCCGCACTGAAGCTTTCTTT. The encoded protein is CASSLSGWGRTEAFF.

The rearrangement joins TRBV6-6 to TRBJ2-5; no clear D. Germline V gives CDR1 MNHNY, CDR2 SVGAGI (reference sequence). The V end was cut by 4 bases, the J end by 0 bases, with 3 bases between. The CDR3 is 12 residues long. CDR3 loop: CASSSYQETQYF. In DNA, the CDR3 is TGTGCCAGCAGTTCGTACCAAGAGACCCAGTACTTC.

This chain uses TRBV19 with TRBJ2-5, with D perhaps TRBD1 (6 bases). CDR3 length: 15 residues. From germline, CDR1 is LNHDA and CDR2 SQIVND (reference sequence). V was clipped by 5 bases and J by 4 bases, with 17 bases between them. CDR3 sequence (DNA): TGTGCCAGTAGTCCCCCAGGGGTGGGGGCAGAGACCCAGTACTTC. This codes for CASSPPGVGAETQYF.

The rearrangement links TRBV7-2 to TRBJ1-2, with 10 bases identical to TRBD1. Germline-derived CDR1 and CDR2 are SGHTA and FQGNSA. The CDR3 consists of 14 residues. J gave up 4 bases and V 7 bases, and 6 bases lay outside the gene matches. The CDR3 DNA reads as TGTGCCAGCATCAACGACAGGGGGCTCTATGGCTACACCTTC. It yields the protein CASINDRGLYGYTF.

The J gene is TRBJ2-3, the V gene TRBV7-8; D uncertain. The CDR3 totals 12 residues. V gave up 4 bases and J gave up 10 bases, with 12 bases separating them. The germline V gene has CDR1 SGHVS and CDR2 FQNEAQ. The CDR3 loop is CASSSRLMSQYF. The DNA of the CDR3 is TGTGCCAGCAGCTCCCGACTCATGTCGCAGTATTTT.

V is TRBV7-2 and J is TRBJ1-6; no clear D gene. V was shortened by 1 base and J by 9 bases, with 13 bases between the two germline ends. This CDR3 is 15 amino acids long. Per the germline V gene, CDR1 is SGHTA and CDR2 is FQGNSA. CDR3 residues: CASSLGAGKSSPLHF. CDR3 nucleotides: TGTGCCAGCAGCTTAGGCGCAGGAAAGTCTTCACCCCTCCACTTT. Supplemented by reference TRBV7-2 and TRBJ1-6, the full variable domain reads GAGVSQSPSNKVTEKGKDVELRCDPISGHTALYWYRQSLGQGLEFLIYFQGNSAPDKSGLPSDRFSAERTGGSVSTLTIQRTQQEDSAVYLCASSLGAGKSSPLHFGNGTRLTVT.

The rearrangement uses TRBV6-5 and TRBJ1-1, with D possibly being TRBD1 (5 bases). Germline V lookup: CDR1 MNHEY, CDR2 SVGAGI. The CDR3 length is 15 residues. Trimming stripped 2 bases from V and 4 bases from J, with 14 bases between. The CDR3 reads CASSYSLGRPTEAFF. In nucleotides, the CDR3 is TGTGCCAGCAGTTACAGTCTGGGGCGTCCCACTGAAGCTTTCTTT.

This chain joins TRBV10-3 and TRBJ2-7, with D possibly TRBD1 on 6 matching bases. V was trimmed by 5 bases and J by 5 bases, leaving 10 bases between them. This CDR3 contains 12 residues. Looked up from germline, CDR1 is ENHRY and CDR2 is SYGVKD. The CDR3 loop is CAISLNRDEQYF. The DNA of the CDR3 is TGTGCCATCAGTTTAAACAGGGACGAGCAGTACTTC.

The rearrangement uses TRBV28 and TRBJ1-1, with a tentative D call TRBD1 (6 bases). Germline V lookup: CDR1 MDHEN, CDR2 SYDVKM. The CDR3 extends over 15 amino acids. V was clipped by 8 bases and J by 4 bases, with 20 bases between them. The CDR3 loop is CASRLRRGLGTEAFF. As DNA, the CDR3 is TGTGCCAGCCGCCTACGAAGGGGGTTGGGCACTGAAGCTTTCTTT.

For the CDR3, the DNA is TGTGCCAGCAGCTCACGGGACAGCACCTACGAGCAGTACTTC. It is translated as CASSSRDSTYEQYF. The chain is built from TRBV5-6 and TRBJ2-7; 7 bases align to TRBD1. CDR1 is SGHDT, CDR2 YYEEEE, per germline. Trimming at V came to 3 bases and at J to 2 bases, leaving 5 bases not matched to a gene. The length of the CDR3 is 14 residues.

The chain employs TRBV19 and TRBJ1-3; D remains ambiguous. Trimming removed 3 bases at V and 2 bases at J, with 14 bases between. This CDR3 has 16 residues. Germline assignment: CDR1 LNHDA and CDR2 SQIVND (reference sequence). Here the CDR3 reads CASSILTTSAGNTIYF. As DNA, the CDR3 is TGTGCCAGTAGTATCTTAACAACCTCCGCTGGAAACACCATATATTTT.

The chain recombines TRBV5-4 with TRBJ2-2; a possible D gene is TRBD1 (5 bases). Germline V gene data show CDR1 as SGHNT and CDR2 as YYREEE (reference sequence). Trimming stripped 4 bases from V and 3 bases from J, with 13 bases between. The CDR3 length is 15 residues. DNA for the CDR3: TGTGCCAGCAGCCCGGACACTCTGTACACCGGGGAGCTGTTTTTT. Its translation: CASSPDTLYTGELFF.

The rearrangement links TRBV5-6 to TRBJ1-2; TRBD1 aligns across 9 bases. CDR1 is SGHDT and CDR2 is YYEEEE in the germline V gene. CDR3 length equals 15 residues. Trimming took 4 bases from V and 2 from J; bases not matched to a gene: 6. The CDR3 sequence is CASSPKDRGNYGYTF. For the CDR3, the DNA is TGTGCCAGCAGCCCTAAGGACAGGGGCAACTATGGCTACACCTTC.

This clone was observed a few times. The chain joins TRBV14 to TRBJ1-1; 9 bases are a match to TRBD1. V dropped 4 bases and J dropped 3; count of bases not matched to a gene: 6. Germline lookup yields CDR1 SGHDN and CDR2 FVKESK. The CDR3 is 15 residues long. DNA for the CDR3: TGTGCCAGCAGCCCCAGACAGGGGGGGGACACTGAAGCTTTCTTT. Its protein is CASSPRQGGDTEAFF.

The chain carries TRBV10-1 and TRBJ1-6; D perhaps matches TRBD1 (5 bases). V lost 6 bases and J lost 6, with 18 bases in between. Germline CDR1 WNHNN, CDR2 SYGVQD (reference sequence). The CDR3 is 16 residues long. CDR3 in DNA: TGCGCCAGCAGGAGGTCGCAGGGACTAATTAATTCACCCCTCCACTTT. Translated, it gives CASRRSQGLINSPLHF.

CDR3 region: CASSLGSFTDTQYF. The DNA of the CDR3 is TGTGCCAGCAGCCTCGGGTCCTTCACAGATACGCAGTATTTT. The chain has TRBV6-2 or TRBV6-3 and TRBJ2-3, with D hard to call. Germline V gene data show CDR1 as MNHEY and CDR2 as SVGEGT. Trimming took off 6 bases at V and 2 bases at J, with 12 bases between the two ends. There are 14 residues in the CDR3.

V and J are TRBV11-2 and TRBJ1-4, with D possibly matching TRBD1 (5 bases). The germline CDR1 and CDR2 sequences are SGHAT and FQNNGV. The CDR3 is 16 residues long. V was clipped by 2 bases and J by 2 bases, with 12 bases between them. The CDR3 DNA reads as TGTGCCAGCAGCTTAACTCCCAGGGTCACTAATGAAAAACTGTTTTTT. Residues: CASSLTPRVTNEKLFF.

This sequence joins TRBV27 and TRBJ2-7; 8 bases align to TRBD2. The CDR3 covers 13 residues. The germline V gene has CDR1 MNHEY and CDR2 SMNVEV (reference sequence). Trimming at V came to 4 bases and at J to 3 bases, leaving 2 bases not matched to a gene. The CDR3 protein is CASSYRGGYEQYF. The CDR3 bases are TGTGCCAGCAGTTACCGGGGGGGCTACGAGCAGTACTTC.

The genes are TRBV6-5 and TRBJ1-6; D remains unclear. V lost 2 bases and J lost 4, with 12 bases in between. The germline CDR1 and CDR2 sequences are MNHEY and SVGAGI. This CDR3 spans 16 amino acids. CDR3: CASSYGRAGYNSPLHF. The CDR3, as DNA: TGTGCCAGCAGTTACGGGCGGGCAGGTTATAATTCACCCCTCCACTTT.

This clone was found a few times. The rearrangement uses TRBV6-2 or TRBV6-3 and TRBJ1-5; D gene uncertain. The CDR3 runs to 16 residues. Germline assignment: CDR1 MNHEY and CDR2 SVGEGT. V lost 0 bases, J lost 3 bases, and 12 bases lay in between. The CDR3 region has the DNA TGTGCCAGCAGTTACTCGGGCCGCGCCGTCAATCAGCCCCAGCATTTT. The encoded protein is CASSYSGRAVNQPQHF.

The J gene is TRBJ1-2, the V gene TRBV15; 9 bases fit TRBD1. Germline V lookup: CDR1 LNHNV, CDR2 YYDKDF (reference sequence). Unmatched junction bases numbered 9, after V lost 3 bases and J lost 7 bases. This CDR3 is built from 15 residues. CDR3 loop: CATSRRTGGAGGYTF. The CDR3 nucleotides are TGTGCCACCAGCAGGAGAACAGGGGGCGCAGGTGGCTACACCTTC.

The J gene is TRBJ1-3, the V gene TRBV11-1; D might be TRBD1 (6 bases). The CDR3 contains 15 residues. Trimming took off 3 bases at V and 9 bases at J, with 18 bases between the two ends. Per germline, CDR1 SGHAT and CDR2 FQDESV (reference sequence). In DNA, the CDR3 is TGTGCCAGCAGCTTCCTGGACAGCCCATTAAGCACCATATATTTT. Encoded protein: CASSFLDSPLSTIYF.

The gene calls are TRBV3-1 (or the pseudogene TRBV3-2) and TRBJ1-1; D gene uncertain. Germline V gene sequence: CDR1 LGHDT, CDR2 YNNKEL (reference sequence). The V end lost 1 base, the J end lost 4 bases, and 19 bases lay between the germline ends. The length of the CDR3 is 17 residues. CDR3 bases: TGTGCCAGCAGCCAAGTTTTCTTATCCTACCGGGGCACTGAAGCTTTCTTT. Residues: CASSQVFLSYRGTEAFF.

CDR3 DNA sequence: TGTGCCAGCAGTTTCAGTAGCGGGGGGCCCTACGAGCAGTACTTC. The encoded protein is CASSFSSGGPYEQYF. The rearrangement links TRBV6-5 to TRBJ2-7, with 10 bases matching TRBD2. After removal of 4 bases from V and 2 bases from J, the junction contained 5 bases not matched to a gene. The CDR3 totals 15 residues. Looked up from germline, CDR1 is MNHEY and CDR2 is SVGAGI.

In its sample, this clone was seen once. The rearrangement uses TRBV3-1 (or the pseudogene TRBV3-2) and TRBJ2-7, with 8 bases fitting TRBD2. The germline V gene encodes CDR1 LGHDT and CDR2 YNNKEL (reference sequence). This CDR3 has 12 amino acids. V was pared by 2 bases and J by 8 bases, with 2 bases of the junction left unmatched. The CDR3 coding sequence is TGTGCCAGCAGCCAATCGGGGGGGAAGCAGTACTTC. Translation gives CASSQSGGKQYF.

This clone occurred a few times. V gene TRBV28 combines with J gene TRBJ2-7; TRBD2 might be the D (5 bases). Looked up from germline, CDR1 is MDHEN and CDR2 is SYDVKM. This CDR3 has 14 residues. The ends were cut back, 2 bases at V and 7 bases at J, with 15 bases in the middle. The CDR3 is CASSLQSVQREQYF. In DNA, the CDR3 is TGTGCCAGCAGTTTACAGTCGGTACAGCGGGAGCAGTACTTC.